Listed here are 9 T cell receptor beta chains from one sample, sequenced in a study of T cell responses to AZD1222 COVID-19 vaccine. The assay was immunoSEQ multiplex PCR, and TCRdb's table has in-frame clones only and misses some. The sample records approximately 180,000 clones, 90% being singletons. The sequencing here drew on peripheral blood, taken on day 0 of AZD1222 vaccination. These receptors all come from an adult in good health.

The rearrangement joins TRBV6-5 to TRBJ2-7; no clear D. The germline V and J ends were trimmed by 0 bases and 0 bases, with 12 bases remaining between them. This CDR3 has 16 amino acids. Germline lookup yields CDR1 MNHEY and CDR2 SVGAGI. CDR3 DNA sequence: TGTGCCAGCAGTTACTCCAGGAGCCCAAGCTCCTACGAGCAGTACTTC. Protein: CASSYSRSPSSYEQYF.

Written as DNA, the CDR3 is TGTGCCAGCAGCCCGACAGGCCAAGAGACCCAGTACTTC. It translates to CASSPTGQETQYF. The V call is TRBV7-2, the J call TRBJ2-5; a weak D match, TRBD1 (6 bases). V gave up 5 bases and J gave up 1 base, with 8 bases separating them. Germline V lookup: CDR1 SGHTA, CDR2 FQGNSA. The CDR3 contains 13 residues.

The rearrangement uses TRBV19 and TRBJ1-5; TRBD1 might be the D (6 bases). V gave up 8 bases and J gave up 7 bases, with 15 bases separating them. The germline gives CDR1 LNHDA, CDR2 SQIVND (reference sequence). The CDR3 is 13 residues long. CDR3 coding DNA: TGTGCCAGTGGGACACCGGAGGGGCAGCCCCAGCATTTT. Protein product: CASGTPEGQPQHF.

The V gene is TRBV3-1 (or the pseudogene TRBV3-2), the J gene TRBJ2-3; TRBD2 matches at 7 bases. The CDR3 contains 16 residues. Germline V gives CDR1 LGHDT, CDR2 YNNKEL (reference sequence). Trimming took 3 bases from V and 2 from J; bases not matched to a gene: 8. In DNA, the CDR3 is TGTGCCAGCAGCCACCCACGGCGGGGGATCACAGATACGCAGTATTTT. This translates into CASSHPRRGITDTQYF.

V is TRBV6-6 and J is TRBJ1-5, with TRBD1 matching over 7 bases. Germline trimming cut 6 bases from V and 6 bases from J; bases unmatched to any gene: 8. This CDR3 is built from 14 residues. In germline, CDR1 is MNHNY, CDR2 SVGAGI (reference sequence). The CDR3 spells CASSADRRSQPQHF. CDR3 sequence (DNA): TGTGCCAGCAGCGCGGACAGGAGGAGTCAGCCCCAGCATTTT.

V gene TRBV7-2 combines with J gene TRBJ2-1, with 9 bases aligning to TRBD2. The CDR3 runs to 16 residues. Trimming cost V 1 base and J 7 bases; bases outside gene matches: 8. The germline V gene encodes CDR1 SGHTA and CDR2 FQGNSA. In DNA, the CDR3 is TGTGCCAGCAGCTTAGTAACGCGGGGGGGCATTAATGAGCAGTTCTTC. It specifies CASSLVTRGGINEQFF.

V and J are TRBV24-1 and TRBJ1-3; D unresolved. CDR1 KGHDR and CDR2 SFDVKD come from the germline V gene. CDR3 length: 17 residues. Trimming cost V 1 base and J 0 bases, with 12 bases left between them. CDR3 sequence: CATSDFPGDSSGNTIYF. The DNA for the CDR3 is TGTGCCACCAGTGATTTCCCAGGTGATTCCTCTGGAAACACCATATATTTT.

The V gene is TRBV4-3, the J gene TRBJ2-5; no firm D call. Trimming stripped 0 bases from V and 2 bases from J, with 10 bases between. In germline, CDR1 is LGHNA, CDR2 YSLEER. The CDR3 extends over 15 amino acids. The CDR3 here is CASSQDWARQETQYF. CDR3 in DNA: TGCGCCAGCAGCCAAGATTGGGCTAGACAAGAGACCCAGTACTTC.

The chain couples TRBV7-2 to TRBJ2-7, with 10 bases aligning to TRBD1. The CDR3 is 16 residues long. The V and J ends lost 9 bases and 4 bases, in that order; junction bases with no gene match: 15. Germline assignment: CDR1 SGHTA and CDR2 FQGNSA. CDR3 bases: TGTGCCAGTACCGACCGGGGACAGGGGTACACTTACGAGCAGTACTTC. This codes for CASTDRGQGYTYEQYF.